The 15 T cell receptor beta chains presented below share a single source sample, sequenced in a study of blood T cell repertoires in COVID-19. This table comes from immunoSEQ multiplex PCR, and its TCRdb copy is limited to in-frame clones, with some not included. The sample includes 80,000 to 100,000 clones, roughly 80% of them seen just once. What was sequenced was peripheral blood. All receptors come from a man aged 60 to 75 with acute or convalescent COVID-19.

The V gene is TRBV25-1, the J gene TRBJ2-7; 7 bases agree with TRBD2. The V and J ends lost 1 base and 12 bases, in that order; junction bases with no gene match: 12. The CDR3 loop spans 14 amino acids. The germline V gene encodes CDR1 MGHDK and CDR2 SYGVNS. The CDR3 loop is CASSESGTAGRWYF. The DNA of the CDR3 is TGTGCCAGCAGTGAATCCGGGACTGCCGGGAGGTGGTACTTC.

This chain joins TRBV12-5 and TRBJ2-2, with 7 bases that match TRBD1. The length of the CDR3 is 16 residues. Germline assignment: CDR1 LGHNT and CDR2 FRNRAP. Losses at the gene ends were 5 bases for V and 7 bases for J; bases not matched to a gene: 13. For the CDR3, the DNA is TGTGCTAGTGGTCAGGGACAGACGAGTAGGATCGGGGAGCTGTTTTTT. Translating gives CASGQGQTSRIGELFF. The whole variable domain, remainder taken from reference TRBV12-5 and TRBJ2-2, is DARVTQTPRHKVTEMGQEVTMRCQPILGHNTVFWYRQTMMQGLELLAYFRNRAPLDDSGMPKDRFSAEMPDATLATLKIQPSEPRDSAVYFCASGQGQTSRIGELFFGEGSRLTVL.

V and J are TRBV6-6 and TRBJ2-5, with a tentative D call TRBD1 (7 bases). The CDR3 is 14 amino acids. The V and J ends lost 6 bases and 1 base respectively, with 12 bases between them. CDR1 is MNHNY and CDR2 is SVGAGI in the germline V gene (reference sequence). In DNA, the CDR3 is TGTGCCAGCAGCGGCGGGACAGCCCAAGAGACCCAGTACTTC. Translating it yields CASSGGTAQETQYF.

The chain combines TRBV9 with TRBJ1-1; no firm D call. V shed 3 bases and J shed 0 bases, with 9 bases lying between them. CDR1 is SGDLS and CDR2 is YYNGEE in the germline V gene. There are 14 residues in the CDR3. The CDR3 bases are TGTGCCAGCAGCGAGAGGGCCCTGAACACTGAAGCTTTCTTT. Its protein is CASSERALNTEAFF. Full variable domain (remainder filled in from reference TRBV9 and TRBJ1-1): DSGVTQTPKHLITATGQRVTLRCSPRSGDLSVYWYQQSLDQGLQFLIQYYNGEERAKGNILERFSAQQFPDLHSELNLSSLELGDSALYFCASSERALNTEAFFGQGTRLTVV.

The chain recombines TRBV5-1 with TRBJ2-7; D remains unclear. This CDR3 region has 17 residues. V was cut by 0 bases and J by 0 bases, with 16 bases left in between. Per the germline V gene, CDR1 is SGHRS and CDR2 is YFSETQ. The CDR3 coding sequence is TGCGCCAGCAGCTTGGTAAGGTCAGGTCCGCCCTCCTACGAGCAGTACTTC. Encoded protein: CASSLVRSGPPSYEQYF. The full variable domain, its missing parts supplied by reference TRBV5-1 and TRBJ2-7, is KAGVTQTPRYLIKTRGQQVTLSCSPISGHRSVSWYQQTPGQGLQFLFEYFSETQRNKGNFPGRFSGRQFSNSRSEMNVSTLELGDSALYLCASSLVRSGPPSYEQYFGPGTRLTVT.

The V and J genes are TRBV3-1 (or the pseudogene TRBV3-2) and TRBJ2-7; 10 bases are shared with TRBD2. Germline V CDR1 and CDR2: LGHDT, YNNKEL (reference sequence). The CDR3 has 19 amino acids. Trimming removed 3 bases from V and 3 bases from J; junction bases left unmatched: 17. CDR3 region: CASSQFPGTSVTRGYEQYF. As DNA, the CDR3 is TGTGCCAGCAGCCAGTTCCCCGGGACTAGCGTTACAAGGGGCTACGAGCAGTACTTC.

This chain connects TRBV5-1 to TRBJ1-4; TRBD1 agrees at 8 bases. Per the germline V gene, CDR1 is SGHRS and CDR2 is YFSETQ. This CDR3 is built from 17 residues. V gave up 1 base and J gave up 2 bases; unmatched junction bases: 7. The CDR3 reads CASSLLQGAATNEKLFF. CDR3 in DNA: TGCGCCAGCAGCTTGTTGCAGGGGGCAGCTACTAATGAAAAACTGTTTTTT. The variable domain in full, completed from reference TRBV5-1 and TRBJ1-4, reads KAGVTQTPRYLIKTRGQQVTLSCSPISGHRSVSWYQQTPGQGLQFLFEYFSETQRNKGNFPGRFSGRQFSNSRSEMNVSTLELGDSALYLCASSLLQGAATNEKLFFGSGTQLSVL.

In its sample, this clone was seen a few times. The rearrangement links TRBV6-6 to TRBJ1-5; a possible D gene is TRBD1 (6 bases). Germline V lookup: CDR1 MNHNY, CDR2 SVGAGI (reference sequence). Trimming removed 0 bases at V and 4 bases at J, with 10 bases between. This CDR3 is 15 amino acids long. Here the CDR3 reads CASSYSHQGNQPQHF. The CDR3 DNA sequence: TGTGCCAGCAGTTACTCCCATCAGGGGAATCAGCCCCAGCATTTT.

The chain couples TRBV4-3 to TRBJ2-1, with 7 bases fitting TRBD1. V was pared by 0 bases and J by 9 bases, with 11 bases of the junction left unmatched. The CDR3 loop spans 16 amino acids. In germline, CDR1 is LGHNA, CDR2 YSLEER. CDR3 nucleotides: TGCGCCAGCAGCCAAGACTGGGGCAGGGGGAGAGGTGAGCAGTTCTTC. This encodes CASSQDWGRGRGEQFF.

The chain couples TRBV6-5 to TRBJ1-1; D may be TRBD1 (5 bases). The CDR3 spans 14 residues. Looked up from germline, CDR1 is MNHEY and CDR2 is SVGAGI. Trimming stripped 5 bases from V and 0 bases from J, with 10 bases between. The CDR3: CASSTETVNTEAFF. The CDR3 bases are TGTGCCAGCAGTACCGAGACAGTGAACACTGAAGCTTTCTTT.

The sample holds one count of this clone. The chain carries TRBV10-3 and TRBJ2-2, with 14 bases aligning to TRBD2. The CDR3 extends over 17 amino acids. The trim removed 7 bases at V and 2 bases at J, leaving 6 bases unmatched. Per germline, CDR1 ENHRY and CDR2 SYGVKD. The CDR3 is CAIKGTSGGENTGELFF. The CDR3 nucleotides read TGTGCCATCAAAGGGACTAGCGGGGGAGAAAACACCGGGGAGCTGTTTTTT.

The chain recombines TRBV27 with TRBJ1-6; D gene uncertain. V shed 4 bases and J shed 4 bases, with 8 bases lying between them. Germline CDR1 is MNHEY and CDR2 is SMNVEV (reference sequence). The CDR3 covers 14 residues. This chain's CDR3 is CASSYRDYNSPLHF. CDR3 DNA: TGTGCCAGCAGTTATAGAGATTATAATTCACCCCTCCACTTT.

The genes are TRBV6-5 and TRBJ1-2, with D tentatively TRBD1 (5 bases). The CDR3 length is 14 residues. Trimming stripped 0 bases from V and 4 bases from J, with 9 bases between. In germline, CDR1 is MNHEY, CDR2 SVGAGI. CDR3 sequence reads: CASSYSSRVYGYTF. CDR3 sequence (DNA): TGTGCCAGCAGTTACTCGTCCAGGGTCTATGGCTACACCTTC.

This chain uses TRBV7-2 with TRBJ2-2; TRBD1 matches at 9 bases. The trim removed 5 bases at V and 4 bases at J, leaving 14 bases unmatched. CDR3 length: 18 residues. The germline CDR1 and CDR2 sequences are SGHTA and FQGNSA. The CDR3 reads CASSPRTGAGRGTGELFF. The DNA of the CDR3 is TGTGCCAGCAGCCCTAGGACAGGGGCGGGCCGGGGCACCGGGGAGCTGTTTTTT.

This clone rates as medium-sized. The J gene is TRBJ2-7, the V gene TRBV4-2, with D perhaps matching TRBD2 (5 bases). The germline V gene encodes CDR1 LGHNA and CDR2 YNFKEQ. The V gene lost 0 bases and the J gene lost 2 bases, with 11 bases spanning the gap. The CDR3 has 15 residues. CDR3 nucleotide sequence: TGTGCCAGCAGCCAAGACAGACCCGGGACCTACGAGCAGTACTTC. It codes for CASSQDRPGTYEQYF.